This T cell receptor (beta chain) was sequenced during a study of T cell responses to AZD1222 COVID-19 vaccine. Method: immunoSEQ multiplex PCR; TCRdb's copy keeps in-frame clones and lacks some. The sample has roughly 200,000 clones, around 94% seen once. Trimming stripped 0 bases from V and 6 bases from J, with 6 bases between. Germline CDR1 is SGHNT and CDR2 is YYREEE (reference sequence). The CDR3 sequence is 12 residues long. The chain has TRBV5-4 and TRBJ1-1; D gene uncertain. The sequence derives from an adult who received the MenACWY meningococcal vaccine as a control. The input for sequencing was peripheral blood, taken 28 days after the second dose of the MenACWY control vaccine. The CDR3 protein is CASSLDRSEAFF. Here the CDR3 DNA reads TGTGCCAGCAGCTTGGATCGGTCTGAAGCTTTCTTT.